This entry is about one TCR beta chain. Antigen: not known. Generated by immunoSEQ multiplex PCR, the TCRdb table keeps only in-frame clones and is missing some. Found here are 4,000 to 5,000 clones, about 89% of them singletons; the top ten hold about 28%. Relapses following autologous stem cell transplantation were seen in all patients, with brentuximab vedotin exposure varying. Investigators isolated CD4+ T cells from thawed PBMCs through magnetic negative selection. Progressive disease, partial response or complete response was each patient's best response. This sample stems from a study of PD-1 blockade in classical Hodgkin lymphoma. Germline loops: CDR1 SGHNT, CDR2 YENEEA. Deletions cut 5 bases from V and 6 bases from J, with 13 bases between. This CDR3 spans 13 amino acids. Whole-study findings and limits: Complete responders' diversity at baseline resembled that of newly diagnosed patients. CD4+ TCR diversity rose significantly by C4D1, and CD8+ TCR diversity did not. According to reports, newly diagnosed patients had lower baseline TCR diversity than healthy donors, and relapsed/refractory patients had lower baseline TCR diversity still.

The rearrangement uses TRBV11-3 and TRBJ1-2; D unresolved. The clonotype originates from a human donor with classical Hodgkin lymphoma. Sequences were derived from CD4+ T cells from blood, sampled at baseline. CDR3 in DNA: TGTGCCAGCAGCGAGCGGGGTACGCATGGCTACACCTTC. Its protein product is CASSERGTHGYTF.